Reported below is one T cell receptor (beta chain). The germline V gene encodes CDR1 SGHRS and CDR2 YFSETQ. The ends were cut back, 7 bases at V and 1 base at J, with 11 bases in the middle. The CDR3 is 13 amino acids. Expressed TCRB transcripts were sequenced because the isolated RNA had all been reverse transcribed beforehand. Here immunoSEQ multiplex PCR was the method, and the copy in TCRdb shows in-frame clones only, minus some. The sample gives about 900,000 clones, roughly 16% of which show up once; 0.02% to 0.03% is in the top ten. The data are from a study of beta chain features in type 1 diabetes. Across the study: Sorted cell examination encompassed 100 million to 110 million cells across all samples.

The TCR originated in a woman aged 18 to 35 in good health. What was sequenced was naive CD4+ T cells from blood. The V gene is TRBV5-1, the J gene TRBJ1-1; the D gene is possibly TRBD1 (6 bases). CDR3 nucleotides: TGCGCCAGCCGACAACAGGGGAACACTGAAGCTTTCTTT. This sequence encodes CASRQQGNTEAFF. The entire variable domain, with the rest obtained from reference TRBV5-1 and TRBJ1-1, is as follows: KAGVTQTPRYLIKTRGQQVTLSCSPISGHRSVSWYQQTPGQGLQFLFEYFSETQRNKGNFPGRFSGRQFSNSRSEMNVSTLELGDSALYLCASRQQGNTEAFFGQGTRLTVV.